The 21 T cell receptor beta chains presented below share a single source sample, sequenced in a study of vaccination and CD4 T cells after COVID-19. Once obtained from cultured CD4+ T cells, the DNA was sequenced using the Oncomine TCR Beta short-read assay. Via MiXCR, TCRdb re-called the PCR reads, giving one row per CDR3 protein. The sample lists 10,000 to 15,000 distinct CDR3 sequences, 50% seen once, with around an eighth in the top ten. The treatment: roughly 11-day PBMC culture with coronavirus spike peptide pools or control peptides (ViraFEST assay). Which antigens these TCRs recognize remains unknown. The sequenced sample consisted of CD4+ T cells from blood, cultured in vitro. These TCRs come from a human donor who had recovered from COVID-19.

This chain connects TRBV10-1 to TRBJ1-5; 7 bases are shared with TRBD1. J lost 7 bases, V lost 0 bases, and 9 bases had no gene match. This CDR3 has 16 amino acids. Germline V gene data show CDR1 as WNHNN and CDR2 as SYGVQD (reference sequence). The CDR3 region has the DNA TGCGCCAGCAGTGAGTCGCCGAGACAGGGACAACAGCCCCAGCATTTT. This codes for CASSESPRQGQQPQHF.

The V gene is TRBV12-3 or TRBV12-4, the J gene TRBJ2-3; possibly TRBD1 for D (6 bases). Trimming pared 4 bases from V and 4 bases from J, leaving 9 bases between. The CDR3 is 13 residues long. Here the CDR3 DNA reads TGTGCCAGCAGTTATTCAGGGGCAGATACGCAGTATTTT. Translating gives CASSYSGADTQYF.

The chain carries TRBV10-3 and TRBJ2-2; weak D call: TRBD1 (5 bases). V dropped 11 bases and J dropped 0 bases, with 7 bases sitting between them. Germline V gives CDR1 ENHRY, CDR2 SYGVKD. This CDR3 region has 12 residues. The CDR3 here is CAARANTGELFF. The CDR3 DNA reads as TGTGCCGCCAGGGCGAACACCGGGGAGCTGTTTTTT.

The chain carries TRBV7-9 and TRBJ1-3; TRBD1 is a possible D gene (6 bases). The germline gives CDR1 SEHNR, CDR2 FQNEAQ (reference sequence). There are 15 residues in the CDR3. V was clipped by 7 bases and J by 3 bases, with 16 bases between them. DNA of the CDR3: TGTGCCAGCACCTTGGACAGTAGGATTGGAAACACCATATATTTT. Residues: CASTLDSRIGNTIYF.

This sequence joins TRBV20-1 and TRBJ1-3; D not certain. This CDR3 is built from 16 residues. Trimming took 6 bases from V and 4 from J, leaving 22 bases between them. Germline V lookup: CDR1 DFQATT, CDR2 SNEGSKA (reference sequence). The CDR3 sequence: CSAHIPTGLSGNTIYF. The CDR3, as DNA: TGCAGTGCCCATATCCCAACTGGACTTTCCGGAAACACCATATATTTT.

Only a few counts were recorded for this clonotype. V and J are TRBV2 and TRBJ2-4; 12 bases align to TRBD1. Trimming at V came to 6 bases and at J to 1 base, leaving 10 bases not matched to a gene. This CDR3 has 18 amino acids. Germline V gene data show CDR1 as SNHLY and CDR2 as FYNNEI. The DNA of the CDR3 is TGTGCCAGCAGCGGTCTCCGGGGACAGGGGGCGGCCAAAAACATTCAGTACTTC. Its protein is CASSGLRGQGAAKNIQYF.

V and J are TRBV7-8 and TRBJ1-2; D is unclear. The ends were cut back, 3 bases at V and 2 bases at J, with 13 bases in the middle. Germline V gene data show CDR1 as SGHVS and CDR2 as FQNEAQ. The CDR3 length is 15 residues. CDR3 residues: CASSFRWGENYGYTF. CDR3 sequence (DNA): TGTGCCAGCAGCTTCCGGTGGGGAGAGAACTATGGCTACACCTTC.

The gene calls are TRBV30 and TRBJ1-6; TRBD1 matches at 8 bases. CDR3 size: 16 residues. Trimming cost V 3 bases and J 0 bases; bases outside gene matches: 4. Germline V gene data show CDR1 as GTSNPN and CDR2 as SVGIG (reference sequence). The CDR3 is CAWSRQGSSYNSPLHF. Written as DNA, the CDR3 is TGTGCCTGGAGCAGACAGGGGAGCTCCTATAATTCACCCCTCCACTTT.

The rearrangement joins TRBV4-1 to TRBJ1-4, with a possible D match to TRBD1 (6 bases). The CDR3 spans 16 residues. Germline V gene data show CDR1 as MGHRA and CDR2 as YSYEKL. V was cut by 5 bases and J by 1 base, with 14 bases left in between. CDR3 in amino acids: CASSVSGTLTNEKLFF. In nucleotides, the CDR3 is TGCGCCAGCAGCGTCTCCGGGACACTAACTAATGAAAAACTGTTTTTT.

V usage is TRBV20-1 and J usage is TRBJ1-1; D is unresolved. V dropped 6 bases and J dropped 0 bases, with 5 bases sitting between them. CDR1 and CDR2 from the germline V gene are DFQATT and SNEGSKA (reference sequence). CDR3 length: 11 residues. The CDR3 DNA is TGCAGTGCGGAGTTGAACACTGAAGCTTTCTTT. Its translation: CSAELNTEAFF.

The rearrangement links TRBV7-8 to TRBJ1-1; no reliable D call. V was cut by 1 base and J by 11 bases, with 8 bases left in between. The CDR3 runs to 11 residues. Germline values: CDR1 SGHVS, CDR2 FQNEAQ. The CDR3 sequence is CASSLGMVAFF. The CDR3 nucleotides read TGTGCCAGCAGCTTAGGGATGGTGGCTTTCTTT.

The V and J genes are TRBV18 and TRBJ1-1; D is possibly TRBD1 (5 bases). The CDR3 sequence is 14 residues long. V was clipped by 4 bases and J by 1 base, with 10 bases between them. Germline V gene sequence: CDR1 KGHSH, CDR2 LQKENI. DNA of the CDR3: TGTGCCAGCTCACGGGGGGGGAGGAACACTGAAGCTTTCTTT. This codes for CASSRGGRNTEAFF.

This chain connects TRBV5-1 to TRBJ1-1; D remains unclear. The CDR3 is 15 residues long. In germline, CDR1 is SGHRS, CDR2 YFSETQ. With 0 bases removed from V and 0 bases from J, the gap between germline ends came to 9 bases. The CDR3 here is CASSLEGTLNTEAFF. DNA for the CDR3: TGCGCCAGCAGCTTGGAGGGCACCTTGAACACTGAAGCTTTCTTT.

The chain carries TRBV12-3 or TRBV12-4 and TRBJ1-2; 9 bases are a match to TRBD1. The CDR3 extends over 14 amino acids. V lost 3 bases, J lost 5 bases, and 4 bases stayed unmatched. The CDR3 DNA follows: TGTGCCAGCAGTTTCTCTGGGACAGGGTATGGCTACACCTTC. As protein: CASSFSGTGYGYTF.

V usage is TRBV5-4 and J usage is TRBJ2-1; 7 bases match TRBD2. The CDR3 loop spans 14 amino acids. CDR1 is SGHNT and CDR2 is YYREEE in the germline V gene (reference sequence). V lost 4 bases and J lost 3; bases outside the gene matches: 4. In nucleotides, the CDR3 is TGTGCCAGCAGCCCAAGGACTAGCTACAATGAGCAGTTCTTC. Translation: CASSPRTSYNEQFF.

This chain connects TRBV19 to TRBJ1-1, with D perhaps TRBD1 (5 bases). The ends were cut back, 4 bases at V and 0 bases at J, with 18 bases in the middle. The V gene's germline CDR1 is LNHDA and CDR2 SQIVND (reference sequence). This CDR3 has 17 amino acids. The CDR3 reads CASSTRITGVLNTEAFF. The DNA for the CDR3 is TGTGCCAGTAGTACTCGGATAACGGGGGTTTTGAACACTGAAGCTTTCTTT.

The gene calls are TRBV19 and TRBJ1-1; D gene uncertain. The CDR3 extends over 13 amino acids. CDR1 and CDR2 (germline): LNHDA, SQIVND (reference sequence). V dropped 9 bases and J dropped 4 bases, with 15 bases sitting between them. CDR3 coding DNA: TGTGCCAGCTCTTCCACGGCGGCCACTGAAGCTTTCTTT. Its translation: CASSSTAATEAFF.

The V call is TRBV5-4, the J call TRBJ1-2; D possibly corresponds to TRBD1 (5 bases). Germline CDR1 reads SGHNT; CDR2 reads YYREEE (reference sequence). Trimming shortened V by 0 bases and J by 8 bases, and 14 bases separated the two germline ends. There are 14 residues in the CDR3. The CDR3 region is CASSLAGGGRGYTF. DNA for the CDR3: TGTGCCAGCAGCTTGGCCGGGGGAGGTCGAGGCTACACCTTC.

The chain couples TRBV20-1 to TRBJ1-1; 8 nucleotides align to TRBD1. Germline assignment: CDR1 DFQATT and CDR2 SNEGSKA (reference sequence). J was trimmed by 0 bases and V by 5 bases; bases with no gene match: 11. There are 16 residues in the CDR3. CDR3: CSASRQGPALNTEAFF. In nucleotides, the CDR3 is TGCAGTGCTTCCCGACAGGGGCCAGCCCTGAACACTGAAGCTTTCTTT.

The V gene is TRBV7-9, the J gene TRBJ2-1; D is undetermined. V gave up 4 bases and J gave up 3 bases, with 19 bases separating them. This CDR3 comprises 17 residues. The germline V gene has CDR1 SEHNR and CDR2 FQNEAQ (reference sequence). The chain's CDR3 is CASSSKVVALDYNEQFF. The CDR3 region has the DNA TGTGCCAGCAGCTCAAAGGTAGTGGCTTTGGACTACAATGAGCAGTTCTTC.

This rearrangement joins TRBV30 to TRBJ2-7; TRBD1 agrees at 7 bases. Trimming cost V 3 bases and J 2 bases; bases outside gene matches: 7. Germline CDR1 GTSNPN, CDR2 SVGIG (reference sequence). The CDR3 runs to 14 residues. The CDR3 is CAWRWGQGAYEQYF. CDR3 nucleotides: TGTGCCTGGAGATGGGGCCAGGGGGCCTACGAGCAGTACTTC.